The subject of this entry is one T cell receptor (beta chain). This sample is part of a study of OX40 agonist ivuxolimab in advanced cancers. Here immunoSEQ multiplex PCR was the method, and the copy in TCRdb shows in-frame clones only, minus some. The table lists some 74,000 clones, around 80% of them singletons. With V trimmed by 2 bases and J by 4 bases, 7 bases remained unmatched. This CDR3 has 15 amino acids. Germline-derived CDR1 and CDR2 are SGDLS and YYNGEE. This TCR was recovered from an adult with an advanced solid tumor such as melanoma, head and neck, liver or kidney cancer. This specimen was CD4+ or CD8+ T cells sorted from blood, taken in a trial of the OX40 agonist ivuxolimab. This rearrangement joins TRBV9 to TRBJ2-3; 7 bases agree with TRBD2. The CDR3 protein is CASSVKAGPSDTQYF. The CDR3 DNA reads TGTGCCAGCAGCGTTAAAGCGGGACCCTCAGATACGCAGTATTTT.